The clone carrying this T cell receptor (beta chain) was counted a single time. What it binds is not known. These data belong to a study of OX40 agonist ivuxolimab in advanced cancers. Germline CDR1 is SGHTA and CDR2 is FQGNSA. The CDR3 contains 13 residues. The ends were cut back, 4 bases at V and 3 bases at J, with 10 bases in the middle. The data were produced by immunoSEQ multiplex PCR, yet TCRdb's version contains in-frame clones alone and is incomplete. The table shows over 55,000 clones, with roughly nine tenths occurring only once. The study, taken as a whole, reports: The study did not work out the antigen specificity of the expanded peripheral T cells.

The material was CD4+ or CD8+ T cells sorted from blood, obtained in a trial of the OX40 agonist ivuxolimab. The origin of this receptor is an adult with an advanced solid tumor such as melanoma, head and neck, liver or kidney cancer. The chain links TRBV7-2 to TRBJ2-7; D may correspond to TRBD1 or TRBD2 (5 bases each). The DNA of the CDR3 is TGTGCCAGCAGCTATGGGGCGGGCTACGAGCAGTACTTC. Residues: CASSYGAGYEQYF. Full variable domain (rest looked up from reference TRBV7-2 and TRBJ2-7): GAGVSQSPSNKVTEKGKDVELRCDPISGHTALYWYRQSLGQGLEFLIYFQGNSAPDKSGLPSDRFSAERTGGSVSTLTIQRTQQEDSAVYLCASSYGAGYEQYFGPGTRLTVT.